A selection of T cell receptor beta chains follows, all from one sample in a study of shared clonotypes between healthy human individuals. Some clones are missing from TCRdb's copy, which holds only in-frame ones; the method was immunoSEQ multiplex PCR. This sample has 330,000 or so clones; around 67% occur once, and the top ten carry 10%. What was sequenced was memory CD4+ T cells sorted from blood. All receptors derive from a man aged 30 to 45 in good health. CDR3s include the opening cysteine and the closing phenylalanine or tryptophan. A D gene is named only where the DNA matches it firmly. Clone size appears in some rows only: once, few, many, or a class for an expanded clone.

v_call	cdr3_length	clone_size	d_call	j_call	cdr3_nt	cdr3_aa
TRBV18	12	many	TRBD1	TRBJ1-2	TGTGCCAGCTCACCGGGACAGACGGGCTACACCTTC	CASSPGQTGYTF
TRBV6-6	14	.	.	TRBJ2-1	TGTGCCAGCAGTCCCGCGACTAGTTTCAATGAGCAGTTCTTC	CASSPATSFNEQFF
TRBV28	14	.	TRBD2	TRBJ2-1	TGTGCCAGCAGAGGGACTAGCGGCTCCAATGAGCAGTTCTTC	CASRGTSGSNEQFF
TRBV28	21	once	TRBD2	TRBJ2-5	TGTGCCAGCAGTCCGGGACTAGCGGGAGGAGGGGGGCACCCGTACCAAGAGACCCAGTACTTC	CASSPGLAGGGGHPYQETQYF
TRBV4-1	14	.	.	TRBJ2-2	TGCGCCAGCAGCCCCTTTACCCAAACCGGGGAGCTGTTTTTT	CASSPFTQTGELFF
TRBV14	14	.	.	TRBJ2-5	TGTGCCAGCAGCCCCCGGGACTACCAAGAGACCCAGTACTTC	CASSPRDYQETQYF
TRBV7-2	16	.	TRBD2	TRBJ2-5	TGTGCCAGCAGCCGGGTAGCGGGCGTTAACCAAGAGACCCAGTACTTC	CASSRVAGVNQETQYF
TRBV5-1	15	.	TRBD2	TRBJ2-1	TGCGCCAGCAGCTTGGCTGGCGGGAGGGCCCATGAGCAGTTCTTC	CASSLAGGRAHEQFF
TRBV5-1	13	.	.	TRBJ1-2	TGCGCCAGCAACACGGGGGACGGCTATGGCTACACCTTC	CASNTGDGYGYTF
TRBV7-8	15	.	.	TRBJ1-4	TGTGCCAGCAGCTTAGCGCGTACGCAGAATGAAAAACTGTTTTTT	CASSLARTQNEKLFF
TRBV7-2	16	once	.	TRBJ2-3	TGTGCCAGCAGCCCACCTATGGGCCCGGGCACAGATACGCAGTATTTT	CASSPPMGPGTDTQYF
TRBV6-1	16	.	.	TRBJ1-5	TGTGCCAGCAGTGAAGCGTGGAAGGGAGGGAATCAGCCCCAGCATTTT	CASSEAWKGGNQPQHF
TRBV7-2	13	.	.	TRBJ1-1	TGTGCCAGCAGCGTAACCTTGAGGACTGAAGCTTTCTTT	CASSVTLRTEAFF
TRBV6-5	15	.	TRBD1	TRBJ1-3	TGTGCCAGCAGTTACGTTTTGGGACAGGGAAACACCATATATTTT	CASSYVLGQGNTIYF
TRBV6-1	11	.	.	TRBJ2-1	TGTGCCAGCAGCCTCGGCGGGGAGCAGTTCTTC	CASSLGGEQFF
TRBV5-4	17	.	.	TRBJ2-1	TGTGCCAGCAGCTTGAAGACAGGGACTCAGCCCATCAATGAGCAGTTCTTC	CASSLKTGTQPINEQFF
TRBV7-6	19	.	TRBD2	TRBJ2-1	TGTGCCAGCAGCTTAGCCCGGACTAGCGGAACTACCACCCACAATGAGCAGTTCTTC	CASSLARTSGTTTHNEQFF
TRBV5-6	13	.	.	TRBJ2-7	TGTGCCAGCAGCTTCTCCGGGGCCCGGGTGCAGTACTTC	CASSFSGARVQYF
TRBV2	15	.	.	TRBJ1-3	TGTGCCACCTATGGGTTGAGGGGCTCGGGAAACACCATATATTTT	CATYGLRGSGNTIYF
TRBV5-1	14	.	.	TRBJ1-6	TGCGCCAGCAGCTTCGGGACATATGGGTCACCCCTCCACTTT	CASSFGTYGSPLHF
TRBV28	15	.	.	TRBJ2-1	TGTGCCAGCACCAAAGGTAGGGGGGCCTACAATGAGCAGTTCTTC	CASTKGRGAYNEQFF
TRBV28	13	few	TRBD1	TRBJ2-7	TGTGCCAGCCGTACAGGGGGTTCCTACGAGCAGTACTTC	CASRTGGSYEQYF
TRBV11-2	15	many	.	TRBJ2-3	TGTGCCAGCAGCTTACTTGGATTAGGCACAGATACGCAGTATTTT	CASSLLGLGTDTQYF
TRBV19	15	many	.	TRBJ1-2	TGTGCCAGTAGGGGAGCTCCGGGACACCTCTATGGCTACACCTTC	CASRGAPGHLYGYTF
TRBV2	15	.	.	TRBJ2-2	TGTGCCAGCAGTGAGCAGGGATTTAACACCGGGGAGCTGTTTTTT	CASSEQGFNTGELFF
TRBV18	13	once	TRBD2	TRBJ2-1	TGTGCCAGCTCCATGGGACTAGGAAATGAGCAGTTCTTC	CASSMGLGNEQFF
TRBV5-1	14	.	TRBD2	TRBJ2-1	TGCGCCAGCAGCCCAAAGACTAGCGGCAATGAGCAGTTCTTC	CASSPKTSGNEQFF
TRBV2	14	.	TRBD1	TRBJ1-6	TGTGCCAGCAGTGCAACAGGGGGAGGTTCACCCCTCCACTTT	CASSATGGGSPLHF
TRBV11-1	17	.	.	TRBJ2-3	TGTGCCAGCAGCTTAAGTTTCCGAGCGGCAAGCACAGATACGCAGTATTTT	CASSLSFRAASTDTQYF
TRBV14	16	few	TRBD2	TRBJ2-3	TGTGCCAGCAGCCTCGGACTAGCGGGGCGCACAGATACGCAGTATTTT	CASSLGLAGRTDTQYF
TRBV9	16	.	.	TRBJ2-2	TGTGCCAGCAGCGTAGGAGGAGTGTCCCCCACCGGGGAGCTGTTTTTT	CASSVGGVSPTGELFF
TRBV7-9	15	.	.	TRBJ1-3	TGTGCCAGCAGCTTAGTCTCCGGGTTTGGAAACACCATATATTTT	CASSLVSGFGNTIYF
TRBV19	14	once	TRBD1	TRBJ2-7	TGTGCCAGTAGTGGGACAGGGTTGACCTACGAGCAGTACTTC	CASSGTGLTYEQYF
TRBV7-9	15	.	.	TRBJ2-6	TGTGCCAGCAGCAAACCGACTGCTGGGGCCAACGTCCTGACTTTC	CASSKPTAGANVLTF
TRBV5-4	15	medium-sized	TRBD1	TRBJ1-1	TGTGCCAGCAGCTTGGTGGAGGGGGCAGTGACTGAAGCTTTCTTT	CASSLVEGAVTEAFF
TRBV5-1	15	.	.	TRBJ2-1	TGCGCCAGCAGCTTGTATGGGGCAAGGTACGATGAGCAGTTCTTC	CASSLYGARYDEQFF
TRBV6-5	12	.	.	TRBJ1-4	.	CASRHFGEKLFF
TRBV5-4	15	.	.	TRBJ2-5	TGTGCCAGCAGCGACGCCGCGGGGAGGCGGGAGACCCAGTACTTC	CASSDAAGRRETQYF
TRBV7-6	17	few	.	TRBJ2-2	TGTGCCAGCAGCTTAGGGAGTTACAGGGATGTTACCGGGGAGCTGTTTTTT	CASSLGSYRDVTGELFF
TRBV7-2	16	.	.	TRBJ2-7	TGTGCCAGCAGCTTAGTCGGAGGGCGAGTTAGATACGAGCAGTACTTC	CASSLVGGRVRYEQYF
TRBV7-2	14	.	.	TRBJ1-5	TGTGCCAGCAGCTCGTCAGGGGCCAATCAGCCCCAGCATTTT	CASSSSGANQPQHF